This T cell receptor (beta chain) was retrieved from a study of vaccination effects on CD4 cells after COVID-19. Study-wide background: Two-dose BNT162b2 or mRNA-1273 vaccination was given to participants. Study findings and constraints: Substantial clonal contraction characterized both infection- and vaccine-induced clones late after vaccination.

Repertoires were generated with immunoSEQ multiplex PCR, while TCRdb's copy carries only in-frame clones and drops some. Of over 8,000 clones in the sample, roughly 74% were seen once. Viral peptide pools were used in the ViraFEST assay to expand antigen-specific CD4+ T cells, and sequencing came afterward. Culture proceeded for 9 to 11 days, and CD4+ T cells were then isolated. Neither prior SARS-CoV-2 infection nor positive nucleocapsid antibodies were present in the vaccine recipients. On both days 3 and 7, half of the culture medium was replaced with IL-2 medium. Points on this clone: The antigen remains undetermined.

The sequence came from a human donor who received a COVID-19 vaccine. The input for sequencing was CD4+ T cells from PBMCs cultured with HCoV-229E spike peptides, taken before COVID-19 vaccination.

Written as DNA, the CDR3 is TGTGCCAGCTCGAGTCCCGGGGAGCTGTTTTTT. Translating gives CASSSPGELFF. The V and J genes are TRBV3-1 (or the pseudogene TRBV3-2) and TRBJ2-2; D call uncertain. CDR1 LGHDT and CDR2 YNNKEL come from the germline V gene (reference sequence). Between the trimmed V and J ends, which lost 8 bases and 6 bases, there was a span of 7 bases. The CDR3 covers 11 residues.